This T cell receptor (beta chain) was profiled in a study of beta chain features in type 1 diabetes. At the level of the study: The patients were much like the healthy donors in age, gender and cell yields.

This clone was observed a handful of times. What it binds is unknown. What was sequenced were expressed TCRB transcripts, since all of the isolated RNA had been reverse transcribed. The assay was immunoSEQ multiplex PCR, and TCRdb's table has in-frame clones only and misses some. Of approximately 600,000 clones listed, around 12% are singletons. Via CD45RO/CCR7/CD25/CD127/CD95/CD27, cells of the CD4+ naive, central memory, regulatory and stem cell-like memory subsets were sorted. Study-wide points: Type 1 diabetes patients had moderately but significantly shorter TCRB CDR3s in all four CD4+ subsets. Reduced insertions and increased deletions marked VDJ junctions in type 1 diabetes patients. Short templates might get an advantage during PCR, and this would be equal in patients and controls.

The germline V gene encodes CDR1 MNHEY and CDR2 SMNVEV (reference sequence). Trimming removed 8 bases from V and 7 bases from J; junction bases left unmatched: 11. This CDR3 comprises 14 residues. The chain carries TRBV27 and TRBJ1-2; TRBD1 matches at 9 bases. The sequence was collected from a man aged 30-40 years with type 1 diabetes. Sequenced sample: naive CD4+ T cells from blood. CDR3 sequence: CASSNLGTGTGYTF. Here the CDR3 DNA reads TGTGCCAGCTCGAATCTCGGGACAGGGACTGGCTACACCTTC.